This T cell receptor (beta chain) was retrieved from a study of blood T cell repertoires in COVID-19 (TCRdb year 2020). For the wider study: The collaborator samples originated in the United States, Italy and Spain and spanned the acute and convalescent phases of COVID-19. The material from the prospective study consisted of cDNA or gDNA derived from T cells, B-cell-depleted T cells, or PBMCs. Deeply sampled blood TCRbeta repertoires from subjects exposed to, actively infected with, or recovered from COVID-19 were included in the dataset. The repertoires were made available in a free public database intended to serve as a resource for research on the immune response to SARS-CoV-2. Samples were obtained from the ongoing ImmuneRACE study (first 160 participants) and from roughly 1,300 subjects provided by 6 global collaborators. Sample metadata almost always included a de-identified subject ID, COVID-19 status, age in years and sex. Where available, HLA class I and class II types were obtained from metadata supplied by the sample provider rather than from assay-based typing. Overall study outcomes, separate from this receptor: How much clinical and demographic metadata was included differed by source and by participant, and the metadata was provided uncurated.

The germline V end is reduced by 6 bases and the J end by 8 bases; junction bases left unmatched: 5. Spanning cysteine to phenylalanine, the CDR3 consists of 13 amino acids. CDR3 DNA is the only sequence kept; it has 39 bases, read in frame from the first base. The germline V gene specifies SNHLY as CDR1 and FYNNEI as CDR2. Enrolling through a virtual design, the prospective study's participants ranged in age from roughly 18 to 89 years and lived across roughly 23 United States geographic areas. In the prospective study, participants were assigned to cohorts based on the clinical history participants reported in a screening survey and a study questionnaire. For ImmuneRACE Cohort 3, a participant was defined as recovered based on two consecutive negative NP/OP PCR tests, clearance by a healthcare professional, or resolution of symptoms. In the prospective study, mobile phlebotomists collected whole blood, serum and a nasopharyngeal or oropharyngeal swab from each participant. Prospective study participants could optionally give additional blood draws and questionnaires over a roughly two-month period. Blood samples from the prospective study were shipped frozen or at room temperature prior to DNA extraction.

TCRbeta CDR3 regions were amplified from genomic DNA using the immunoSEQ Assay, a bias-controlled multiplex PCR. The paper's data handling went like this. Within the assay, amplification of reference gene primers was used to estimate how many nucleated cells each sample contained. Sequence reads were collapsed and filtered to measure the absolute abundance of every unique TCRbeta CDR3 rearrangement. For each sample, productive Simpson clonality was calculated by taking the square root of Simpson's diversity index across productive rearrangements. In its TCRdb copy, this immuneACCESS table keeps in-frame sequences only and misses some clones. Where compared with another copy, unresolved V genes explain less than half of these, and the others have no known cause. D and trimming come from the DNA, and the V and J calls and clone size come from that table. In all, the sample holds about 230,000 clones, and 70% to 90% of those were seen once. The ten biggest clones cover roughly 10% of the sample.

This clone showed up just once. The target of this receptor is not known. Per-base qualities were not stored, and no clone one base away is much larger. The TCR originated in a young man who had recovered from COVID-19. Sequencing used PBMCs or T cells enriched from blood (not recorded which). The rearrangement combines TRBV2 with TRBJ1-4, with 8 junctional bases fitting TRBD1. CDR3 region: CASRGQVSEKLFF. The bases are TGTGCCAGCAGGGGACAGGTTAGCGAAAAACTGTTTTTT.